This TCR beta chain was found in a study of blood T cell repertoires in COVID-19 (dated by TCRdb to about 2020). Regarding the research as a whole: Collaborator samples came from the United States, Italy and Spain and covered acute and convalescent phases of COVID-19. The prospective study material was composed of cDNA or gDNA derived from T cells, B-cell-depleted T cells, or PBMCs. Subjects who had been exposed to COVID-19, were actively infected with it, or had recovered from it provided the deeply sampled blood TCRbeta repertoires that made up the dataset. The repertoires were released in a freely available public database intended as a resource for research on the immune response to SARS-CoV-2. The samples were drawn from the first 160 participants of the ongoing ImmuneRACE study and from 950 to 1,500 subjects provided by 6 global collaborators. Nearly every sample came with metadata listing a de-identified subject ID, COVID-19 status, age in years and sex. Where HLA class I and class II types were available, the types were taken from metadata supplied by the sample provider, not from assay-based typing.

Whole blood was collected in K2EDTA tubes by collaborating institutions according to the institutions' own protocols. For TCRbeta analysis, collaborator samples were shipped as frozen whole blood, as isolated PBMCs, or as DNA extracted from either sample type. The immunoSEQ Assay, a bias-controlled multiplex PCR, was used to amplify TCRbeta CDR3 regions from genomic DNA. The original methods were these. The number of nucleated cells in each sample was estimated from the amplification of reference gene primers within the assay. To quantify the absolute abundance of each unique TCRbeta CDR3 rearrangement, sequence reads were collapsed and filtered. For each sample, productive Simpson clonality was calculated as the square root of Simpson's diversity index across productive rearrangements. In its TCRdb copy, this immuneACCESS table keeps in-frame sequences only and misses some clones. Where compared with another copy, unresolved V genes explain less than half of these, and the others have no known cause. That table furnishes V, J and clone size, whereas the DNA furnished D and trimming. The sample data list around 26,000 clones, and approximately 90% of these were observed just once. The ten most abundant clones make up roughly 8.6% of the sample.

With regard to this clone: There is no known antigen for this receptor. The input lacks base qualities; no much larger clone sits a single base away.

The research as a whole found: How much clinical and demographic metadata was included differed by source and by participant, and the metadata was provided uncurated.

The V end loses 3 bases and the J end loses 3 bases, and a stretch of 16 bases separates them. The germline V gene supplies CDR1 SGHRS and CDR2 YFSETQ. From the cysteine through the phenylalanine, the CDR3 covers 15 amino acids. The retained sequence is limited to the CDR3, 45 bases, with the frame set at the first base. Here the chain combines TRBV5-1 and TRBJ2-7; possibly the D gene is TRBD1, per 6 matching bases. The specimen was peripheral blood. The sequence came from a human donor with active COVID-19. The donor label of this sample is uncertain. DNA sequence: TGCGCCAGCAGCTACCTCTCGGGACAAAGCTACGAGCAGTACTTC. Its protein is CASSYLSGQSYEQYF.